This T cell receptor (beta chain) was recorded in a study of cytomegalovirus exposure and HLA in healthy donors (dated by TCRdb to 2016 to 2017). Regarding the complete study: According to an earlier analysis of 587 of the donors, some 180 million T cells yielded 100 million or so unique TCR beta sequences and about 300 Gb of sequence data. In the later analysis, no new phenotypic data were used to find candidate immune exposures; instead, reliance was placed on TCR beta sequences and their occurrence across donors. Typing coverage varied by locus: about 620-630 donors for A, B, C, DRB1 and DQB1; roughly 560 for DQA1; more than 600 for DPA1; more than 450 for DPB1. An earlier analysis of nearly 600 of the donors applied high-throughput TCR beta sequencing to assess whether each TCR beta V gene segment acted as functional or pseudogenic. An early release covering roughly 640 HLA-typed donors comprised 250 to 350 gigabases of sequencing data and approximately 80 million unique TCR sequences. Alongside the repertoire data, information on donor age, sex, ethnicity and CMV serostatus was compiled. The T cell repertoires of 666 subjects were profiled by immunosequencing and related to cytomegalovirus serostatus. Along with the approximately 700-subject first cohort, a separate validation cohort of some 130 different subjects was used. Both class I and class II loci were covered by HLA typing, at four-digit resolution. The study aimed to test whether signatures of past pathogen exposure could be identified by cataloging public T cell receptors. On average, roughly 240,000 unique TCR beta nucleotide sequences were sequenced per donor among more than 350 genotyped donors of the cohort, with 15% to 20% of those sequences being non-productive. In a later genetic analysis, genome-wide SNP genotypes for about 55% of the 666 donors were used, and that subset was treated as a discovery cohort. To study patterns of TCR occurrence, a later analysis re-analyzed previously published TCR beta repertoires from 600 to 750 donors and added high-resolution HLA genotyping. All discovery cohort repertoires had been generated using a single sequencing platform. Four or five DR-DQ haplotypes were handled as single units for association and clustering because linkage in the cohort was strong. Of the 300 to 400 genotyped donors, approximately 83% fell in the genetic ancestry cluster associated with self-reported Caucasian donors. High-throughput TCR immunosequencing, statistical association of individual TCRs with disease status, and machine learning were combined to predict cytomegalovirus infection status. Study-level results and caveats: Because some donors lacked HLA typing at each locus, the association tests relied only on the typed subset. It was suggested by the authors that the approach could potentially be generalized to other disease states and immunological phenotypes. An earlier analysis of 587 of the donors showed that most TCR beta V segments appeared in productive rearrangements either about 87% or about 30% of the time, which broadly matched IMGT annotations. The presence/absence analyses assumed that sequencing depth was roughly uniform across donors, and that assumption may not be true. Cytomegalovirus status was reported to be diagnosed by the classifier with high specificity and sensitivity in both the original and validation cohorts. A cluster of highly shared sequence variants was judged likely to represent a technical artifact of the sequencing pipeline. Some IMGT-functional V segments, including TRBV6-2 and TRBV6-3, could not be distinguished by the 87-base-pair reads and were therefore excluded. This cohort had only TCR beta chains sequenced, and the lack of alpha or paired-chain data limited which features could be detected. At a false discovery rate of 0.05, a later analysis linked 15,000 to 20,000 TCR beta sequences to specific HLA alleles. V-gene and J-gene trimming of TCR beta chains was associated with a missense DCLRE1C variant in a later genetic analysis, and the association was replicated in an independent cohort. In vitro tests confirmed that three of the cytomegalovirus-associated TCR beta chains recognize cytomegalovirus antigens. Strong co-occurrence of HLA alleles, especially DR and DQ, made assigning TCR associations to individual alleles difficult. According to a later analysis, most CMV-associated TCR beta chains appeared to be HLA-restricted, and the HLA associations seemed to be driven largely by CMV exposure. Across donors, most TCR sequences were observed very rarely, whereas some public TCRs were present in many individuals. Approximately 18 rarely observed V segments, including chromosome 9 orphons, were excluded from the earlier analysis of some 590 of the donors because counts were too low. A further reported finding was that TCR beta sequences accurately predicted the HLA-A and HLA-B alleles for most subjects in the first cohort. Compared with the approximately 670-donor mean, donors in an Asian-associated ancestry cluster had fewer N-insertions in productive TCRs, according to a later genetic analysis. The study listed 164 TCR beta chains as associated with cytomegalovirus. The only immune exposure information available for the cohort was CMV serostatus. Linkage disequilibrium might explain the correlated functional status among segregating V segments, but an unknown experimental factor could not be ruled out. Several of the top co-occurrence clusters appeared to be linked to parvovirus B19, influenza, CMV and Epstein-Barr virus, according to a later analysis. According to a later analysis, TCR association rates differed among HLA loci, with DRB1 alleles showing the most associated TCRs and HLA-C alleles showing the fewest. In a later analysis, HLA-associated TCR beta chains were found to be more clonally expanded and to have lower generation probabilities than equally common non-associated chains.

The V end gives up 4 bases and the J end 0 bases, leaving 11 bases in the junction not matched to a gene. Via the germline V gene, CDR1 is MGHRA and CDR2 YSYEKL. The CDR3, cysteine through phenylalanine, is 18 amino acids long. Just the 54-base CDR3 DNA is kept, in frame starting at base 1. The method behind the library was the immunoSEQ multiplex PCR assay. The multiplex PCR relied on a mix of 60 forward primers for TCR Vbeta segments and 13 reverse primers for TCR Jbeta segments. A multiplex PCR assay on genomic DNA amplified the CDR3 region of rearranged TCR beta genes. On the Illumina HiSeq System, the amplified TCR beta libraries were sequenced as 87-base-pair reads. In the original analysis: A later analysis tallied around 82 million unique TCR beta chains across the approximately 670 repertoires, and 10 million to 11 million of those chains were shared by two or more donors. To remove PCR and sequencing errors, raw reads were error-corrected and collapsed into unique sequences using a nearest-neighbor algorithm that merged closely related sequences. V, D and J gene segments were assigned by aligning CDR3 sequences to IMGT reference sequences. For a sequence to be retained, a match of at least six nucleotides was required to both a V gene segment and a J gene segment. Rearrangements were classified as productive when the CDR3 lacked stop codons and remained in frame with V and J, and all other rearrangements were classified as non-productive. Following IMGT convention, CDR3 was defined as the stretch from the second conserved V-encoded cysteine to the conserved J-encoded phenylalanine. Sequences without an unambiguous match to a single V gene segment were excluded from the earlier analysis of a few hundred of the donors. In an earlier analysis of 587 of the donors, V segments were called functional above 56.7% productive rearrangements and were called segregating when the between-donor standard deviation exceeded 5%. A statistical classification framework was built to diagnose cytomegalovirus status from the catalog of TCR beta chain sequences. In a later analysis, TCR nucleotide sequences were compared against IMGT/GENE-DB human TR gene sequences so that V and J genes could be assigned. In a later analysis, CDR3 sequences and most-parsimonious VDJ recombination scenarios were assigned using the TCRdist pipeline. In a later analysis, every TCR beta chain was defined by the combination of its CDR3 amino acid sequence and its V-gene family, and reads without a unique V-gene family were dropped. A later analysis removed 500 to 650 highly shared, low-generation-probability nucleotide sequences to deal with suspected cross-contamination and a sequencing artifact. In a later analysis, a clonal expansion index was calculated for each public chain from normalized within-repertoire ranks of inferred template counts. In a later analysis, generation probabilities were computed using a VDJ recombination model fitted to out-of-frame rearrangements, and the results were checked against IGoR. A later analysis scored TCR-TCR, TCR-HLA and TCR-CMV co-occurrence with hypergeometric tests, applying a repertoire-size bias correction to TCR pairs. To estimate false discovery rates, a later analysis permuted the HLA or CMV assignments 20 times. In a later analysis, co-occurring TCRs were grouped using DBSCAN, and TCRdist sequence similarity was added for clustering within HLA-allele-positive subsets. Repertoires with fewer than 30,000 or more than 120,000 public chains, plus five repertoires with anomalous nucleotide sharing, were excluded from co-occurrence clustering. This is the immuneACCESS table as TCRdb keeps it, with only in-frame sequences that have V and J called. A part of the clones is gone; compared with another copy, unresolved V genes explain less than half, and the rest is unexplained. The DNA was the basis for D and trimming; V, J and clone size are from that table. Counted in this sample were about 240,000 clones; around 83% of them appeared once. In total, the top ten clones hold roughly 0.26% of the sample.

About this clone: What this receptor recognizes is not known. Per-nucleotide qualities are absent, and no much larger clonotype sits a single base away.

The cohort comprised hundreds of healthy bone marrow donors. All cohort members were sampled while nominally healthy, although unrecorded immune exposures were likely present. The donor tested CMV seronegative, placing the donor among the 350 or so seronegative members of the cohort. Each donor provided a peripheral blood sample, and peripheral blood mononuclear cells were used for TCR beta sequencing. Genomic DNA extraction from the blood cell samples was performed with the Qiagen DNeasy Blood Extraction Kit. This TCR was recovered from a girl aged 2 to 10 in good health and CMV-seronegative. The V gene is TRBV4-1 and the J gene is TRBJ2-7; TRBD2 agrees with 11 junctional bases. The specimen was PBMCs. The DNA reads as follows: TGCGCCAGCAGCCGGGTTACTAGCGGGGGCCCCAGCTCCTACGAGCAGTACTTC. Its amino acids are CASSRVTSGGPSSYEQYF.